This is a list of T cell receptor beta chains from one sample in a study of patients and donors after allogeneic stem cell transplantation. TCRdb re-called the RT-PCR reads through MiXCR, storing one row per CDR3 protein. The sample lists 150,000 to 200,000 distinct CDR3 sequences; about 30% were seen once. The sequencing sample was made of blood, either unsorted or a sorted T cell fraction (not recorded which). All receptors come from a human donor who was either an allogeneic HSCT recipient or a stem cell or donor lymphocyte infusion donor (not recorded which). It is not recorded whose cells these are; they may come from a transplant donor. The CDR3 runs from the conserved cysteine through the conserved F or W. A D gene is named only where the DNA matches it firmly. Part of the rows lack a size; the others show once, few, many or a class for expanded clones.

v_gene	d_gene	abundance	j_gene	CDR3aa	CDR3nt
TRBV20-1	TRBD2	.	TRBJ2-1	CSARVGAGAVRNEQFF	TGCAGTGCTAGAGTCGGAGCGGGAGCGGTAAGGAATGAGCAGTTCTTC
TRBV28	.	.	TRBJ2-7	CASSLQSGTSYEQYF	TGTGCCAGCAGCCTTCAGAGCGGCACCTCCTACGAGCAGTACTTC
TRBV12-5	.	few	TRBJ1-5	CASGLRQVGPQHF	TGTGCTAGTGGTTTGCGACAGGTAGGGCCCCAGCATTTT
TRBV5-1	.	.	TRBJ2-2	CASSLVAANTGELFF	TGTGCCAGCAGCTTAGTTGCCGCGAACACCGGGGAGCTGTTTTTT
TRBV20-1	.	.	TRBJ2-1	CSARPVFVSSYNEQFF	TGCAGTGCTAGGCCCGTTTTCGTCAGCTCCTACAATGAGCAGTTCTTC
TRBV21-1	.	.	TRBJ2-1	CASSNWGLAGGNEQFF	TGTGCCAGCAGCAATTGGGGGCTAGCGGGAGGCAATGAGCAGTTCTTC
TRBV4-3	TRBD1	.	TRBJ2-3	CASSQEGQGLDTQYF	TGCGCCAGCAGCCAAGAAGGACAGGGGTTGGATACGCAGTATTTT
TRBV12-3/TRBV12-4	TRBD2	.	TRBJ2-5	CASSPLAGGGETQYF	TGTGCCAGCAGCCCACTAGCGGGAGGTGGAGAGACCCAGTACTTC
TRBV5-8	.	.	TRBJ1-5	CASSLFRNQPQHF	TGTGCCAGCAGCTTGTTCCGCAATCAGCCCCAGCATTTT
TRBV5-1	TRBD1	many	TRBJ1-1	CASSPQGALNTEAFF	TGCGCCAGCAGCCCCCAGGGGGCCCTGAACACTGAAGCTTTCTTT
TRBV7-9	.	few	TRBJ2-7	CASSSSAGPYEQYF	TGTGCCAGCAGCTCCTCGGCGGGACCCTACGAGCAGTACTTC
TRBV6-5	.	few	TRBJ2-1	CATTVINEQFF	TGTGCCACCACGGTAATCAATGAGCAGTTCTTC
TRBV5-5	.	.	TRBJ2-5	CASSPRTVQETQYF	TGTGCCAGCAGCCCCCGGACGGTACAAGAGACCCAGTACTTC
TRBV19	.	many	TRBJ1-2	CASSWWASDYGYTF	TGTGCCAGTAGTTGGTGGGCCAGCGACTATGGCTACACCTTC
TRBV18	TRBD1	.	TRBJ1-1	CASSPPTGVGTEAFF	TGTGCCAGCTCACCACCGACAGGGGTGGGAACTGAAGCTTTCTTT
TRBV30	TRBD1	few	TRBJ1-5	CAWSVPQGDNQPQHF	TGTGCCTGGAGTGTACCACAGGGGGACAATCAGCCCCAGCATTTT
TRBV20-1	.	.	TRBJ2-1	CSVALAGSSYNEQFF	TGCAGTGTGGCCCTGGCGGGGAGCTCCTACAATGAGCAGTTCTTC
TRBV28	TRBD2	.	TRBJ2-2	CASTSGRNTGELFF	TGTGCCAGCACTAGCGGGAGGAATACCGGGGAGCTGTTTTTT
TRBV30	TRBD1	few	TRBJ1-5	CAWSGGTGDQPQHF	TGTGCCTGGAGTGGCGGGACAGGGGATCAGCCCCAGCATTTT
TRBV6-2/TRBV6-3	.	once	TRBJ2-4	CASSYMGNKNIQYF	TGTGCCAGCAGTTACATGGGGAACAAAAACATTCAGTACTTC
TRBV3-1	.	.	TRBJ1-1	CASSQRQINTEAFF	TGTGCCAGCAGCCAACGACAGATAAACACTGAAGCTTTCTTT
TRBV5-6	TRBD1	.	TRBJ2-2	CASSFGTGSTGELFF	TGTGCCAGCAGCTTCGGGACAGGGAGCACCGGGGAGCTGTTTTTT
TRBV12-3/TRBV12-4	TRBD1	.	TRBJ2-7	CASLPTGETYEQYF	TGTGCCAGCCTCCCGACAGGGGAAACCTACGAGCAGTACTTC
TRBV5-1	TRBD2	.	TRBJ2-1	CASSLAPSGTPYNEQFF	TGCGCCAGCAGCTTGGCCCCTAGCGGGACCCCTTATAATGAGCAGTTCTTC
TRBV4-1	.	.	TRBJ2-7	CASSQQGTGYSAGSYEQYF	TGCGCCAGCAGCCAACAGGGGACAGGCTATTCAGCGGGGTCCTACGAGCAGTACTTC
TRBV7-2	.	.	TRBJ2-1	CASRSGLPYNEQFF	TGTGCCAGCAGAAGTGGACTACCCTACAATGAGCAGTTCTTC
TRBV20-1	.	.	TRBJ2-7	CSARDMGREPTYEQYF	TGCAGTGCTAGAGATATGGGACGGGAGCCAACCTACGAGCAGTACTTC
TRBV21-1	.	few	TRBJ2-7	CASRVTYEQYF	TGTGCCTCCAGGGTAACCTACGAGCAGTACTTC
TRBV7-9	.	.	TRBJ1-4	CASSLAMEGGEKLFF	TGTGCCAGCAGCTTAGCGATGGAGGGTGGAGAAAAACTGTTTTTT
TRBV3-1	.	.	TRBJ2-1	CASSAGTAVLF	TGTGCCAGCAGCGCCGGGACTGCCGTTCTCTTC
TRBV18	TRBD2	.	TRBJ2-5	CASSPATSETQYF	TGTGCCAGCTCACCGGCGACTAGCGAGACCCAGTACTTC
TRBV6-5	.	.	TRBJ2-7	CASSYSIYGSYEQYF	TGTGCCAGCAGTTACTCGATTTACGGGAGCTACGAGCAGTACTTC
TRBV18	.	few	TRBJ1-3	CASSPRRGPVPPYSGNTIYF	TGTGCCAGCTCACCTCGGAGGGGTCCTGTCCCTCCTTACTCTGGAAACACCATATATTTT
TRBV6-2/TRBV6-3	TRBD1	few	TRBJ2-4	CASSYSSGGTGRHRNIQYF	TGTGCCAGCAGTTACTCGAGTGGCGGGACAGGGCGACATAGAAACATTCAGTACTTC
TRBV18	.	.	TRBJ1-1	CASSPPYERLNTEAFF	TGTGCCAGCTCACCACCTTATGAGCGGTTGAACACTGAAGCTTTCTTT
TRBV12-3/TRBV12-4	TRBD1	.	TRBJ1-1	CASSPGTGAFF	TGTGCCAGCAGTCCCGGGACAGGGGCTTTCTTT
TRBV6-5	.	many	TRBJ1-4	CASSYNPAGLNEKLFF	TGTGCCAGCAGTTACAACCCCGCGGGTCTAAATGAAAAACTGTTTTTT
TRBV7-9	.	.	TRBJ2-2	CASSLVARGTGELLF	.